The 8 T cell receptor beta chains in this list originate from one sample, sequenced in a study of blood T cell repertoires in COVID-19. TCRdb keeps only in-frame clones here, not all; method: immunoSEQ multiplex PCR. The data show about 270,000 clones, approximately 90% seen once. Sequenced input: PBMCs or T cells enriched from blood (not recorded which). Source of these receptors: a woman aged 55-75 years in a cohort exposed to, infected with or recovered from COVID-19 (not recorded which).

This clone came up a few times. The V call is TRBV27, the J call TRBJ2-5, with TRBD2 matching over 12 bases. The CDR3 totals 18 residues. The ends lost 7 bases at V and 2 bases at J; junction bases unmatched: 14. Germline loops: CDR1 MNHEY, CDR2 SMNVEV (reference sequence). CDR3 amino acids: CASKRRASGRADQETQYF. In nucleotides, the CDR3 is TGTGCCAGCAAGAGGAGGGCTAGCGGGAGGGCGGATCAAGAGACCCAGTACTTC.

This rearrangement joins TRBV28 to TRBJ1-2; TRBD1 agrees at 9 bases. CDR1 MDHEN and CDR2 SYDVKM come from the germline V gene. This CDR3 comprises 14 residues. The ends lost 6 bases at V and 2 bases at J; junction bases unmatched: 4. CDR3 amino acids: CASSRTGENYGYTF. The CDR3 DNA follows: TGTGCCAGCAGCCGGACAGGGGAAAACTATGGCTACACCTTC.

Worth noting for this clone: This sample includes further DNA sequences coding for the same CDR3. This sequence joins TRBV5-1 and TRBJ1-3, with a weak D call TRBD1 (6 bases). The CDR3 spans 15 residues. The V gene lost 0 bases and the J gene lost 1 base, with 8 bases spanning the gap. Looked up from germline, CDR1 is SGHRS and CDR2 is YFSETQ. The CDR3 coding sequence is TGCGCCAGCAGCTTGGGAGGGGGATCTGGAAACACCATATATTTT. It specifies CASSLGGGSGNTIYF. Looking up the rest from reference TRBV5-1 and TRBJ1-3 gives the full variable domain: KAGVTQTPRYLIKTRGQQVTLSCSPISGHRSVSWYQQTPGQGLQFLFEYFSETQRNKGNFPGRFSGRQFSNSRSEMNVSTLELGDSALYLCASSLGGGSGNTIYFGEGSWLTVV.

The rearrangement links TRBV2 to TRBJ1-5, with 7 bases aligning to TRBD1. Trimming took 2 bases from V and 4 from J; bases not matched to a gene: 8. Germline V lookup: CDR1 SNHLY, CDR2 FYNNEI. This CDR3 has 16 amino acids. The CDR3 sequence is CASSETPTGANQPQHF. CDR3 nucleotide sequence: TGTGCCAGCAGTGAAACACCCACAGGGGCGAATCAGCCCCAGCATTTT.

This clone came up once. For the CDR3, the DNA is TGTGCCAGCAGTTATTCGACTAGCACGACGTCAGAGACCCAGTACTTC. Amino acid sequence: CASSYSTSTTSETQYF. The V call is TRBV6-2 or TRBV6-3, the J call TRBJ2-5, with 7 nucleotides matching TRBD2. Germline trimming cut 3 bases from V and 4 bases from J; bases unmatched to any gene: 11. The CDR3 totals 16 residues. Germline V gene data show CDR1 as MNHEY and CDR2 as SVGEGT.

The J gene is TRBJ2-1, the V gene TRBV28, with 7 positions matching TRBD1. V trimming: 3 bases; J trimming: 4 bases; junction bases outside the gene matches: 3. CDR3 size: 14 residues. Germline CDR1 is MDHEN and CDR2 is SYDVKM. The CDR3 DNA is TGTGCCAGCAGTTTGGCAGGGGGTTACAATGAGCAGTTCTTC. Translated, it gives CASSLAGGYNEQFF.

The chain is built from TRBV30 and TRBJ2-1; 14 bases are a match to TRBD2. Germline CDR1 and CDR2: GTSNPN and SVGIG (reference sequence). Germline trimming cut 8 bases from V and 9 bases from J; bases unmatched to any gene: 9. This CDR3 is built from 14 residues. The CDR3, as DNA: TGTGCCCGGACGAGACTAGCGGGAGGGATTGAGCAGTTCTTC. Its translation: CARTRLAGGIEQFF.

This clone has a single count. This chain connects TRBV5-1 to TRBJ2-1, with TRBD2 matching over 11 bases. Looked up from germline, CDR1 is SGHRS and CDR2 is YFSETQ. The CDR3 is 17 amino acids. The ends lost 0 bases at V and 7 bases at J; junction bases unmatched: 9. The CDR3 bases are TGCGCCAGCAGCTTGGGCCTACTAGCGGGAGTAAGGAATGAGCAGTTCTTC. The encoded protein is CASSLGLLAGVRNEQFF.